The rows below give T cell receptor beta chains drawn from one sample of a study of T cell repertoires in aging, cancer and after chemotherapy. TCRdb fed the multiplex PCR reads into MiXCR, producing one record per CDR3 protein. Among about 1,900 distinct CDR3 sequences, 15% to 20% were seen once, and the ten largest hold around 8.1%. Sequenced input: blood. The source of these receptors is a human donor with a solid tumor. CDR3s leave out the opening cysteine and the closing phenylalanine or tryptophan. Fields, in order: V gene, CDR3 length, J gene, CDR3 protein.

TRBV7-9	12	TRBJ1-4	ASSPGRDEEKLF
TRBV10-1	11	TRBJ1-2	ASSAAINYGYT
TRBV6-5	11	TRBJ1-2	ASRRTGENGYT
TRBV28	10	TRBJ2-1	ASSIWAGGWF
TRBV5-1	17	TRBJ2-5	ASSLPRYKLARVTETQY
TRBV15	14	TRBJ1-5	ATSRDLDRDNQPQH
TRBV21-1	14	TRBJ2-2	ASSTSGQAVTGELF
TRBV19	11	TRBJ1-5	ASSDRANQPQH
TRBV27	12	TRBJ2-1	ASSLARLGNEQF
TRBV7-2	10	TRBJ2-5	ASSRDYETQY
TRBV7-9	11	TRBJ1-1	ASSLEGNTEAF
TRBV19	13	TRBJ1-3	ASSTITGTGNTIY
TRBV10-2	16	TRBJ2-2	ASTYLTGTSGSRGELF
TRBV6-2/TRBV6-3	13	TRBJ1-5	ASKGQLNSNQPQH
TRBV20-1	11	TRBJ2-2	SIRSRGRGELF
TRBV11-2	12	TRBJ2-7	ASSLQALSYEQY
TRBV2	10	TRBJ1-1	AEETGNTEAF
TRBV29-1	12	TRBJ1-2	SVDGTGTNYGYT
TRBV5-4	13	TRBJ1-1	ASSSTLGWSTEAF
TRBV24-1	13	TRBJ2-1	ATSDPGTGDNEQF
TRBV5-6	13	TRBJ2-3	ASSPPTPSTDTQY
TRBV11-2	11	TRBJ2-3	ASSIRTSDTQY
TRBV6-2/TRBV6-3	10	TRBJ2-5	ATWAVAETQY
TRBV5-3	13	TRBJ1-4	ASSFQGSTNEKLF
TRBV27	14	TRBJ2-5	ASSLGQGAEQETQY
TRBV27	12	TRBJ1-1	ASSRSGQYTEAF
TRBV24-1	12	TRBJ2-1	ATSRGDSYNEQF
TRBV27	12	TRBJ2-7	ASSYRTVPTEQY
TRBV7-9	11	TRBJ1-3	ASSLGSGNTIY
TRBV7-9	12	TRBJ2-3	ASSPWDLTDTQY
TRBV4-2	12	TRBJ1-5	ASSVDSYNQPQH
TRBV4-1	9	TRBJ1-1	ASTLDTEAF
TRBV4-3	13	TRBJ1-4	ASSLVEGTNEKLF
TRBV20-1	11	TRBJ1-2	STQNRGSYGYT
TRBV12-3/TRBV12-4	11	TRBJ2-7	ASSSRDRGPAR
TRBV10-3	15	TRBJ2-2	ATREGTSGRAGGELF
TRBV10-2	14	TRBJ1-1	ASSQPTGGYGAEAF